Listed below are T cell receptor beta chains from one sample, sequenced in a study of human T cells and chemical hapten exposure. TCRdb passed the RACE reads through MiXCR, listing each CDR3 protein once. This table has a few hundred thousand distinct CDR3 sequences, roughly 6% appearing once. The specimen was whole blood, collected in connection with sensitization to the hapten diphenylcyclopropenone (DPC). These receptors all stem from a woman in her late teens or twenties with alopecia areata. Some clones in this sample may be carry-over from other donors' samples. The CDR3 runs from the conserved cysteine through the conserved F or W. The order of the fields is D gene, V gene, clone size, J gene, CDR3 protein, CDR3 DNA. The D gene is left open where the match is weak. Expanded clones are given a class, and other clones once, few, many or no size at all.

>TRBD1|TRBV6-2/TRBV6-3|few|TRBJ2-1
CASSTTGGPGYNEQFF
TGTGCCAGCAGTACGACAGGGGGCCCTGGCTACAATGAGCAGTTCTTC
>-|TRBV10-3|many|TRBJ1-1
CAHRGTNTEAFF
TGTGCCCACCGGGGGACCAACACTGAAGCTTTCTTT
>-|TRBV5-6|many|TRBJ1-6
CASSGQINSPLHF
TGTGCCAGCAGCGGGCAGATTAATTCACCCCTCCACTTT
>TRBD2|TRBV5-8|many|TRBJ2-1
CASSFERGSNEQFF
TGTGCCAGCAGCTTCGAGCGGGGCTCCAATGAGCAGTTCTTC
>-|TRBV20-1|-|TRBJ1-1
CSTDDRMNTEAFF
TGCAGTACCGATGACAGAATGAACACTGAAGCTTTCTTT
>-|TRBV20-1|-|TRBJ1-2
CSAETESRGYGYTF
TGCAGTGCTGAAACGGAATCGAGAGGCTATGGCTACACCTTC
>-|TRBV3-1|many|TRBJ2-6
CASSPATGSGANVLTF
TGTGCCAGCAGCCCTGCGACAGGCTCTGGGGCCAACGTCCTGACTTTC
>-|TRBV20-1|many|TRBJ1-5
CSARDPERTGNQPQHF
TGCAGTGCTAGAGATCCGGAGAGGACGGGCAATCAGCCCCAGCATTTT
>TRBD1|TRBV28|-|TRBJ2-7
CASSPGQGFEQYF
TGTGCCAGCAGTCCCGGACAGGGCTTCGAGCAGTACTTC
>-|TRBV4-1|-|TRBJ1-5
CASSQGAVLSQPQHF
TGCGCCAGCAGCCAAGGGGCGGTTCTCTCTCAGCCCCAGCATTTT
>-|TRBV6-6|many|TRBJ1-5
CASRSDQPQHF
TGTGCCAGCAGATCAGATCAGCCCCAGCATTTT
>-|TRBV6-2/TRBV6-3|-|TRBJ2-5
CASRRLPAQETQYF
TGTGCCAGCAGACGTTTGCCAGCCCAAGAGACCCAGTACTTC
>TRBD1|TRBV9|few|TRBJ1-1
CASSVASGQGATEAFF
TGTGCCAGCAGCGTAGCTTCGGGACAGGGGGCCACTGAAGCTTTCTTT
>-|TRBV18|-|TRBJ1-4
CASSPTRGGSEKLFF
TGTGCCAGCTCACCCACCCGGGGCGGGAGTGAAAAACTGTTTTTT
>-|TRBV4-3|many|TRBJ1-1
CASSQVQQNTEAFF
TGCGCCAGCAGCCAAGTTCAACAGAACACTGAAGCTTTCTTT
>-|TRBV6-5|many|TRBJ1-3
CASSYGVLPGNTIYF
TGTGCCAGCAGTTACGGGGTCTTACCTGGAAACACCATATATTTT
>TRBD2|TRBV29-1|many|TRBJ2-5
CSVGLAGIQETQYF
TGCAGCGTTGGACTAGCGGGTATCCAAGAGACCCAGTACTTC
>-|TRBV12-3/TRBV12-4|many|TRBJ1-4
CASSFSGEKLFF
TGTGCCAGCAGTTTCTCAGGAGAAAAACTGTTTTTT
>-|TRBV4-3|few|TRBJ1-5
CASSLGDGENSNQPQHF
TGCGCCAGCAGCCTAGGGGACGGAGAAAATAGCAATCAGCCCCAGCATTTT
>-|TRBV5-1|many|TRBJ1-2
CASSLESRNYGYTF
TGCGCCAGCAGCTTGGAAAGCAGAAACTATGGCTACACCTTC
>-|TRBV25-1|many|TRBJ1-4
CASSEGQGLWEKLFF
TGTGCCAGCAGTGAAGGGCAGGGCCTCTGGGAAAAACTGTTTTTT
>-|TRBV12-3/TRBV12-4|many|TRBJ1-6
CASSPGGRANSPLHF
TGTGCCAGCAGCCCTGGGGGCAGGGCCAATTCACCCCTCCACTTT